The 24 T cell receptor beta chains below all came from one sample that was sequenced in a study of read filtering for tumor transcriptome and immune sequencing. The library was built from around 380 ng RNA with molecular barcoded adaptors for alpha/delta and beta/gamma chains. TCRdb processed the reads anew with MiXCR; each CDR3 protein has one entry. The sample lists tens of thousands of distinct CDR3 sequences, approximately 10% occurring once. The source material was a population of CD138-negative cells sorted from bone marrow. The receptor source for this set is a donor aged 40 or older with multiple myeloma.

This clonotype was recorded many times. This chain links TRBV6-1 with TRBJ2-7; D remains ambiguous. The CDR3 totals 12 residues. Trimming removed 8 bases at V and 3 bases at J, with 11 bases between. Germline V gives CDR1 MNHNS, CDR2 SASEGT. Here the CDR3 reads CASGRGHYEQYF. The CDR3 DNA follows: TGTGCCAGCGGTCGAGGTCACTACGAGCAGTACTTC.

This clonotype was seen only a few times. V gene TRBV5-1 combines with J gene TRBJ2-5, with D perhaps matching TRBD1 (5 bases). The CDR3 contains 18 residues. Germline CDR1 and CDR2: SGHRS and YFSETQ. Trimming shortened V by 1 base and J by 5 bases, and 24 bases separated the two germline ends. CDR3 nucleotides: TGCGCCAGCAGCTTGCAATCTCGCCAGGGTAGGAGTCAGGAGACCCAGTACTTC. Translating gives CASSLQSRQGRSQETQYF.

Points on this clonotype: Given the absence of the conserved phenylalanine or tryptophan at the CDR3 end, a read error is likely. The chain has TRBV11-2 and TRBJ2-3; 9 bases agree with TRBD2. Germline V CDR1 and CDR2: SGHAT, FQNNGV. This CDR3 region has 13 residues. CDR3 nucleotides: TGTGCTAGCGGGAGAGGAACCACAGATACGCAGTATTCT. Residues: CASGRGTTDTQYS.

This clonotype has a count of ten or more. The CDR3 DNA reads as TGCGCCAGCAGCAGAGGACAGGTTCCCGGGGAGCTGTTTTTT. Amino acid sequence: CASSRGQVPGELFF. J is TRBJ2-2 and V is TRBV5-1, with TRBD1 identical over 7 bases. Germline CDR1 and CDR2: SGHRS and YFSETQ. The CDR3 runs 14 residues. Unmatched junction bases numbered 6, after V lost 4 bases and J lost 6 bases.

In this sample, this clonotype turned up a few times. This likely came from a read error, as a far larger clone is one base away. The V call is TRBV7-2, the J call TRBJ2-7; no definite D call. Germline assignment: CDR1 SGHTA and CDR2 FQGNSA. This CDR3 region has 14 residues. CDR3 sequence reads: CASSLTDGAYEQNF. The CDR3 DNA reads TGTGCCAGCAGCTTAACGGACGGCGCCTACGAGCAGAACTTC. The variable domain in full, with the rest retrieved from reference TRBV7-2 and TRBJ2-7, is GAGVSQSPSNKVTEKGKDVELRCDPISGHTALYWYRQSLGQGLEFLIYFQGNSAPDKSGLPSDRFSAERTGGSVSTLTIQRTQQEDSAVYLCASSLTDGAYEQNFGPGTRLTVT.

This clonotype was recorded at least ten times. The chain couples TRBV6-6 to TRBJ1-4; D is undetermined. Germline V gene data show CDR1 as MNHNY and CDR2 as SVGAGI (reference sequence). V gave up 2 bases and J gave up 3 bases, with 4 bases separating them. The CDR3 is made up of 13 amino acids. CDR3 nucleotides: TGTGCCAGCAGTTACATCTCTAATGAAAAACTGTTTTTT. Its protein product is CASSYISNEKLFF.

In its sample, this clonotype was seen many times. The genes are TRBV12-5 and TRBJ2-1; D is uncertain. This CDR3 has 12 amino acids. Per germline, CDR1 LGHNT and CDR2 FRNRAP. V lost 7 bases and J lost 7, with 11 bases in between. CDR3 residues: CASAPPGNEQFF. CDR3 DNA sequence: TGTGCTAGTGCCCCTCCTGGGAATGAGCAGTTCTTC.

This clonotype was seen a handful of times. V is TRBV20-1 and J is TRBJ2-7; maybe TRBD1 (6 bases). From germline, CDR1 is DFQATT and CDR2 SNEGSKA (reference sequence). Trimming cost V 6 bases and J 7 bases, with 22 bases left between them. The CDR3 covers 14 residues. The CDR3 coding sequence is TGCAGTGCCAGGACCGGGACATCTGGCGGGGAGCAGTACTTC. It specifies CSARTGTSGGEQYF.

This clonotype was observed many times. The chain joins TRBV20-1 to TRBJ2-5, with D possibly TRBD2 on 5 matching bases. Looked up from germline, CDR1 is DFQATT and CDR2 is SNEGSKA (reference sequence). Trimming took off 8 bases at V and 5 bases at J, with 15 bases between the two ends. There are 12 residues in the CDR3. CDR3 in amino acids: CSHLDERETQYF. CDR3 coding DNA: TGCAGTCACCTGGACGAGCGGGAGACCCAGTACTTC.

This clonotype has a count of ten or more. The chain couples TRBV2 to TRBJ2-7; D is unclear. V dropped 0 bases and J dropped 3 bases, with 12 bases sitting between them. The CDR3 has 15 residues. The germline V gene encodes CDR1 SNHLY and CDR2 FYNNEI. Written as DNA, the CDR3 is TGTGCCAGCAGTGAAGCGGGCCTCCTTATCTACGAGCAGTACTTC. This translates into CASSEAGLLIYEQYF.

This clonotype was seen at least ten times. The rearrangement joins TRBV20-1 to TRBJ1-1; D is unresolved. With 6 bases removed from V and 5 bases from J, the gap between germline ends came to 16 bases. In germline, CDR1 is DFQATT, CDR2 SNEGSKA (reference sequence). The CDR3 loop spans 13 amino acids. DNA of the CDR3: TGCAGTGCGGGTCTGGGAGGGAAAACTGAAGCTTTCTTT. This translates into CSAGLGGKTEAFF.

This clonotype was seen many times. This chain links TRBV20-1 with TRBJ2-7; 10 nucleotides line up with TRBD2. The germline CDR1 and CDR2 sequences are DFQATT and SNEGSKA (reference sequence). With V trimmed by 4 bases and J by 7 bases, 13 bases remained unmatched. This CDR3 comprises 15 residues. The CDR3 sequence is CSATAGTSVGVEQYF. CDR3 nucleotides: TGCAGTGCTACAGCCGGGACTAGCGTAGGCGTAGAGCAGTACTTC.

This clonotype has ten or more counts. The J gene is TRBJ2-7, the V gene TRBV4-1; 9 nucleotides agree with TRBD2. Germline assignment: CDR1 MGHRA and CDR2 YSYEKL. The CDR3 has 14 amino acids. Trimming removed 4 bases from V and 5 bases from J; junction bases left unmatched: 6. The CDR3 sequence is CASSLMAGGDEQYF. Written as DNA, the CDR3 is TGCGCCAGCAGCCTAATGGCGGGGGGGGACGAGCAGTACTTC.

This clonotype occurred a few times. Possible read error: a much larger clone is one base away. V is TRBV28 and J is TRBJ2-3; 10 bases are a match to TRBD2. The CDR3 contains 18 residues. Germline V CDR1 and CDR2: MDHEN, SYDVKM. The CDR3 loop is CASSSGRAGGNIPDAQYF. The DNA for the CDR3 is TGTGCCAGCAGCTCCGGAAGAGCGGGGGGGAATATACCAGATGCGCAGTATTTT. The complete variable domain, with remaining parts taken from reference TRBV28 and TRBJ2-3, reads DVKVTQSSRYLVKRTGEKVFLECVQDMDHENMFWYRQDPGLGLRLIYFSYDVKMKEKGDIPEGYSVSREKKERFSLILESASTNQTSMYLCASSSGRAGGNIPDAQYFGPGTRLTVL.

Comments on this clonotype: An end of the junction does not agree with germline; a read error may underlie this. V and J are TRBV5-1 and TRBJ2-1; D is unclear. The CDR3 is 14 amino acids. Germline loops: CDR1 SGHRS, CDR2 YFSETQ. DNA of the CDR3: TGTGCCAGCAGCTCGGCCGGAGTTGGAGATGAGCAGTTCTTC. Translated, it gives CASSSAGVGDEQFF.

In its sample, this clonotype was seen many times. The V and J genes are TRBV20-1 and TRBJ1-6; D is uncertain. The CDR3 is 14 residues long. V was pared by 0 bases and J by 6 bases, with 9 bases between. Germline CDR1 reads DFQATT; CDR2 reads SNEGSKA (reference sequence). CDR3 DNA sequence: TGCAGTGCTAGAGATCCCGACTTTAATTCACCCCTCCACTTT. Its protein is CSARDPDFNSPLHF.

This clonotype was counted once. V is TRBV19 and J is TRBJ1-5; tentative D call: TRBD1 (6 bases). V was clipped by 7 bases and J by 7 bases, with 14 bases between them. Germline CDR1 and CDR2: LNHDA and SQIVND (reference sequence). This CDR3 contains 13 residues. The CDR3 is CASNQGGGQPQHF. CDR3 bases: TGTGCCAGTAATCAAGGGGGGGGCCAGCCCCAGCATTTT.

In this sample, this clonotype turned up a few times. The CDR3 nucleotides read TGTGCCAGCGCCTTCAGACAGGGACTCTACGAGCAGTACTTC. Residues: CASAFRQGLYEQYF. The genes are TRBV6-1 and TRBJ2-7; weak D call: TRBD1 (7 bases). The germline V gene has CDR1 MNHNS and CDR2 SASEGT. The CDR3 runs 14 residues. V lost 8 bases to trimming and J lost 3 bases, with 17 bases between them.

This clonotype came up many times. CDR3 in DNA: TGTGCCAGCAGTTACTCCCCGGACAGGGTCACTGAAGCTTTCTTT. Amino acids: CASSYSPDRVTEAFF. The rearrangement links TRBV6-5 to TRBJ1-1; 8 bases agree with TRBD1. The length of the CDR3 is 15 residues. Germline assignment: CDR1 MNHEY and CDR2 SVGAGI. With 0 bases clipped from V and 4 bases from J, the junction kept 4 bases outside the gene matches.

This clonotype is a singleton in its sample. The V call is TRBV12-3 or TRBV12-4, the J call TRBJ1-4, with TRBD1 matching 11 bases. V trimming: 5 bases; J trimming: 5 bases; junction bases outside the gene matches: 4. There are 15 residues in the CDR3. Here the CDR3 reads CASSPRDRGNEKLFF. In DNA form, the CDR3 reads TGTGCCAGCAGTCCACGGGACAGGGGGAATGAAAAACTGTTTTTT.

This clonotype has ten or more counts. This chain joins TRBV3-1 and TRBJ1-5; D remains unclear. The CDR3 runs to 12 residues. The germline CDR1 and CDR2 sequences are LGHDT and YNNKEL (reference sequence). The V and J ends lost 0 bases and 7 bases respectively, with 4 bases between them. The CDR3 DNA is TGTGCCAGCAGCCAAGAGGGCCAGCCCCAGCATTTT. As protein: CASSQEGQPQHF.

There are many counts of this clonotype. V and J are TRBV29-1 and TRBJ2-5; D may match TRBD1 or TRBD2 (5 bases each). The CDR3 is made up of 10 amino acids. Germline V gene data show CDR1 as SQVTM and CDR2 as ANQGSEA. V shed 4 bases and J shed 14 bases, with 14 bases lying between them. The CDR3 spells CSVVTGRLYF. For the CDR3, the DNA is TGCAGCGTTGTGACGGGACGGTTATACTTC. Using reference TRBV29-1 and TRBJ2-5 for the parts outside the CDR3, the full variable domain is SAVISQKPSRDICQRGTSLTIQCQVDSQVTMMFWYRQQPGQSLTLIATANQGSEATYESGFVIDKFPISRPNLTFSTLTVSNMSPEDSSIYLCSVVTGRLYFGPGTRLLVL.

This clonotype has only a few counts. A read error may be the cause here, since a much bigger clone is one base away. The J gene is TRBJ2-5, the V gene TRBV20-1; D is possibly TRBD2 (6 bases). CDR3 length: 12 residues. Trimming pared 8 bases from V and 1 base from J, leaving 11 bases between. Per germline, CDR1 DFQATT and CDR2 SNEGSKA (reference sequence). This CDR3 is CSTRLVQETQYF. The CDR3 DNA sequence: TGCAGTACGCGACTAGTCCAAGAGACCCAGTACTTC.

The CDR3 protein is CASGPTGGETEAFF. The CDR3 nucleotides read TGTGCCAGCGGCCCGACAGGGGGAGAGACTGAAGCTTTCTTT. The chain combines TRBV11-2 with TRBJ1-1; 9 bases are a match to TRBD1. The germline V gene encodes CDR1 SGHAT and CDR2 FQNNGV. This CDR3 has 14 amino acids. Trimming took 8 bases from V and 5 from J; bases not matched to a gene: 9.